A selection of T cell receptor beta chains follows, all from one sample in a study of long-term antiretroviral therapy in people with HIV. The table came from immunoSEQ multiplex PCR; TCRdb's copy has only in-frame clones and leaves some out. This table holds roughly 40,000 clones, approximately 94% found once. The sample was unsorted PBMCs, taken 9.2 years after starting antiretroviral therapy. All receptors come from a man between 25 and 39 years old with HIV. The CDR3 runs from the conserved cysteine through the conserved F or W.

TRBV27	TRBJ2-7	CASSLTPGRYEQYF
TRBV6-6	TRBJ1-6	CASSYVGNNSPLHF
TRBV6-5	TRBJ1-2	CASSYSSGIPYGYTF
TRBV7-2	TRBJ1-6	CASSFDSFNSPLHF
TRBV10-2	TRBJ1-2	CASSIRHAYGYTF
TRBV19	TRBJ1-5	CASSIGGQPGAQHF
TRBV5-1	TRBJ1-6	CASSSRVSTYNSPLHF
TRBV28	TRBJ1-2	CASRGPGQLYGYTF
TRBV7-2	TRBJ2-6	CASSLPRTGDLSGANVLTF
TRBV2	TRBJ2-6	CASGGQARSSPGANVLTF
TRBV13	TRBJ1-2	CASSPFGGLGYTF
TRBV7-6	TRBJ1-5	CASSSQGWKDQPQHF